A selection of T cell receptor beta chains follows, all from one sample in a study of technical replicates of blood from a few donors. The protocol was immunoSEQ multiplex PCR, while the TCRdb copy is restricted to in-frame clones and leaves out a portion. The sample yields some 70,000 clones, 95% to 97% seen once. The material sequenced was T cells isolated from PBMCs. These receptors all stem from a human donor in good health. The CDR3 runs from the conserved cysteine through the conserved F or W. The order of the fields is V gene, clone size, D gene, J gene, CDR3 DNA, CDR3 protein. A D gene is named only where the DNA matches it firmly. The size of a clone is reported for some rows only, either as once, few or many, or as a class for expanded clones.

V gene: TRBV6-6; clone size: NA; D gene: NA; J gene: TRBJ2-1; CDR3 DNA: TGTGCCAGCAGTCTCCCCAATGAGCAGTTCTTC; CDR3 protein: CASSLPNEQFF
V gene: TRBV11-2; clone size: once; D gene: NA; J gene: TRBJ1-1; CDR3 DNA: TGTGCCAGCAGCTTGGTCTTACTGATGACGGGCACTGAAGCTTTCTTT; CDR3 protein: CASSLVLLMTGTEAFF
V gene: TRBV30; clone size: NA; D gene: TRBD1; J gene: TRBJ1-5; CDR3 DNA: TGTGCCTGGAGTGCTGACAGGGGAAATCAGCCCCAGCATTTT; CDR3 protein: CAWSADRGNQPQHF
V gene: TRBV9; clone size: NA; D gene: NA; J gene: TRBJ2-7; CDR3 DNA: TGTGCCAGCAGCGTAGGACAGTCTGCCTACGAGCAGTACTTC; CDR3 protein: CASSVGQSAYEQYF
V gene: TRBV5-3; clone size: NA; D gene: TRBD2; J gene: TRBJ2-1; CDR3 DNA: TGTGCCAGGGGGTGGACTAGCCCCTCAAATGAGCAGTTCTTC; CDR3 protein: CARGWTSPSNEQFF
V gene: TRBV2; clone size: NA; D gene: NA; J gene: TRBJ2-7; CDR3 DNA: TGTGCCAGCAGTCCCGGGACTTCAACCTACGAGCAGTACTTC; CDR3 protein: CASSPGTSTYEQYF
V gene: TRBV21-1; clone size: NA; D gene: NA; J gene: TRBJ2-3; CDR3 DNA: TGTGCCAGCAGCAAAGAGGTCCAGGGGTCAGATACGCAGTATTTT; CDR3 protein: CASSKEVQGSDTQYF
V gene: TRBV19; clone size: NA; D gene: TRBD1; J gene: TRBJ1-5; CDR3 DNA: TGTGCCAGTAGTAGGGGGACAGAGGAACTTAGCAATCAGCCCCAGCATTTT; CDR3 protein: CASSRGTEELSNQPQHF
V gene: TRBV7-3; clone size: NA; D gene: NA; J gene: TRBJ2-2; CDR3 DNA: TGTGCCAGCAGCGGGGGGACCGGGGAGCTGTTTTTT; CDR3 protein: CASSGGTGELFF
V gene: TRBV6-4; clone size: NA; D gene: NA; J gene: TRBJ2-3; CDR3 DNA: TGTGCCAGCAGGCGGGACTTGACAGATACGCAGTATTTT; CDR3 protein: CASRRDLTDTQYF
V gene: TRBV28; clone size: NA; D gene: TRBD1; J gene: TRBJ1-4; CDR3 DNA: TGTGCCAGCAGTTTACGGGTAGGGGGCGTTGAAAAACTGTTTTTT; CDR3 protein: CASSLRVGGVEKLFF
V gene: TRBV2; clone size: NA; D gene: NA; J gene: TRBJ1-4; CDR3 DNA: TGTGCAAGCTTATACGGGAACGGCGCTGAAAAACTGTTTTTT; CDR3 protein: CASLYGNGAEKLFF
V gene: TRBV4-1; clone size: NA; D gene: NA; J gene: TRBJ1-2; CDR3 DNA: TGCGCCAGCAGCCGAGCAGGGCCCTATGGCTACACCTTC; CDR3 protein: CASSRAGPYGYTF
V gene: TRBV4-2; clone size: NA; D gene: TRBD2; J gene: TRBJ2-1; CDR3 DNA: TGTGCCAGCAGCCAAGAGGGGGAGGGCCAACCCGAGCAGTTCTTC; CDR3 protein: CASSQEGEGQPEQFF
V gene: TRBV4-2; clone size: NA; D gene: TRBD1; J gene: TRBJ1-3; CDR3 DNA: TGTGCCAGCAGCCAGCTTCAGACAGGGTCTGGAAACACCATATATTTT; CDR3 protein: CASSQLQTGSGNTIYF
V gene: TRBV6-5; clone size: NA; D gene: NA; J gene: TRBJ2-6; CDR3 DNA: TGTGCCAGCAGTTACCTAATCTCTGGGGCCAACGTCCTGACTTTC; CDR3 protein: CASSYLISGANVLTF
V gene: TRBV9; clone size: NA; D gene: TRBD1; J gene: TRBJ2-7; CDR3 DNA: TGTGCCAGCAGCGATCGGGACAGACCCTACGAGCAGTACTTC; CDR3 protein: CASSDRDRPYEQYF
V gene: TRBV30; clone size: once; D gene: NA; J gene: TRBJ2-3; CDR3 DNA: TGTGCCTGGAGCGCAGGGGAGCCAGATACGCAGTATTTT; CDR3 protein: CAWSAGEPDTQYF
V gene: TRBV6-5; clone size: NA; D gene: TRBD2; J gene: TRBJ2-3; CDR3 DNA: TGTGCCAGCAGTTACGGGGCGGGAGTCTTTCCAGATACGCAGTATTTT; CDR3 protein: CASSYGAGVFPDTQYF
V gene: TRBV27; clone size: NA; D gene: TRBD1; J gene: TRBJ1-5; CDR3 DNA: TGTGCCAGCAGTAGAGGGACAGCAGGTAATGGGGTTAGCAATCAGCCCCAGCATTTT; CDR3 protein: CASSRGTAGNGVSNQPQHF
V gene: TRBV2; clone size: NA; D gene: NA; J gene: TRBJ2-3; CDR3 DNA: TGTGCCAGCAGTGAAAGTAGCGGGCAGTATTTT; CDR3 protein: CASSESSGQYF
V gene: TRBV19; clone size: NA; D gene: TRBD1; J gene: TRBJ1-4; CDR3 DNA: TGTGCCAGTAGTCTTACCAGGGGGGAAAAACTGTTTTTT; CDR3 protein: CASSLTRGEKLFF
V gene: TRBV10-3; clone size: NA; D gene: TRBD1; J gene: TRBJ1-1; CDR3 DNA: TGTGCCATCAGAACCGGGACAGGGTCTACTGAAGCTTTCTTT; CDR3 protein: CAIRTGTGSTEAFF
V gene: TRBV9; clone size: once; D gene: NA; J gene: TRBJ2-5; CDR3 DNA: TGTGCCAGCAGCGTTTATGATGGGGCGGAGACCCAGTACTTC; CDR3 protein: CASSVYDGAETQYF
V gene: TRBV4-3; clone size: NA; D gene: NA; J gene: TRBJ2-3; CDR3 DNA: TGCGCCAGCAGCCAAGGTTCCAGACTTAGCACAGATACGCAGTATTTT; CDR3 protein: CASSQGSRLSTDTQYF
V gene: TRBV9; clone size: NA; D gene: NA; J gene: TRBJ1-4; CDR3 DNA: TGTGCCAGCAGCGTGGGTGGGCAGGCGAATGAAAAACTGTTTTTT; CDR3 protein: CASSVGGQANEKLFF
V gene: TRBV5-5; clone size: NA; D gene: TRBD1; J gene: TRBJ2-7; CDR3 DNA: TGTGCCAGTGGACAGGGATGGGGCCTCGAGCAGTACTTC; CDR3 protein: CASGQGWGLEQYF
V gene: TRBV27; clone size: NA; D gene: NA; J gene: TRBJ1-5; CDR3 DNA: TGTGCCAGCAGCTCCTCAGGGAACGTTGGTAGCAATCAGCCCCAGCATTTT; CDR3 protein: CASSSSGNVGSNQPQHF
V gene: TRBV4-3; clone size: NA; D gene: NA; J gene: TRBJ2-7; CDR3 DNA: TGCGCCAGCAGCCAAGATCAACGGGCCTACGAGCAGTACTTC; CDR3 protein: CASSQDQRAYEQYF
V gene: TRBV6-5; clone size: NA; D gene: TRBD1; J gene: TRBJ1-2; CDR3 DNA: TGTGCCAGCAGTTACTCTCCGGGACAGGGGCATGGCTACACCTTC; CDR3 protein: CASSYSPGQGHGYTF
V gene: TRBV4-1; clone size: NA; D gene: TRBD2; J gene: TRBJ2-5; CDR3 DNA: TGCGCCAGCAGCCAAGATCCCCCAGCGGGAGGGATAAAGACCCAGTACTTC; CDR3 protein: CASSQDPPAGGIKTQYF
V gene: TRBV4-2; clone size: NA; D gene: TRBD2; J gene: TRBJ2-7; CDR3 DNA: TGTGCCAGCAGCCAAGGACTAGCGGGAGGGTACGAGCAGTACTTC; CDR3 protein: CASSQGLAGGYEQYF
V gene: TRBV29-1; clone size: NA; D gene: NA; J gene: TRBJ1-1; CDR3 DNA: TGCAGCGTTGAACCAGAAGCTTTCTTT; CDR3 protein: CSVEPEAFF
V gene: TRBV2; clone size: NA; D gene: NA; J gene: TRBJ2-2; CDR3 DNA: TGTGCCAGCAATGTTCAGGGGTTTGACACCGGGGAGCTGTTTTTT; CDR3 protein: CASNVQGFDTGELFF
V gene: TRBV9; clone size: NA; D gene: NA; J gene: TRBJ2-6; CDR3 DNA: TGTGCCAGCAGCGTAGATGACAGCTCTGGGGCCAACGTCCTGACTTTC; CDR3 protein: CASSVDDSSGANVLTF
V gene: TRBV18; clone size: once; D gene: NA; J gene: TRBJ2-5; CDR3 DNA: TGTGCCAGCTCACCGAGCAGGTCAACGGAGACCCAGTACTTC; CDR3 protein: CASSPSRSTETQYF
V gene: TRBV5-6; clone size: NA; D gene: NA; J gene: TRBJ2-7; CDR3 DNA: TGTGCCAGCAGCCCCAGGGGGGTCAACGAGCAGTACTTC; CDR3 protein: CASSPRGVNEQYF
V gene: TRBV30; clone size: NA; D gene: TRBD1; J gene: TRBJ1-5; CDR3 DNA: TGTGCCTGGGGACAGGGCTCACGGGCTCAGCCCCAGCATTTT; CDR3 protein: CAWGQGSRAQPQHF
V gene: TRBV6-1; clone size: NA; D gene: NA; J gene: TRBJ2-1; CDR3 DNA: TGTGCCAGCAGTGAAAAAACGGGGTTTGAGCAGTTCTTC; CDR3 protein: CASSEKTGFEQFF
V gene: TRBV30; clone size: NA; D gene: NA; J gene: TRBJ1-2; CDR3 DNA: TGTGCCTGGAGTGTAGGAGGGGAAGGCTACACCTTC; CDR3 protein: CAWSVGGEGYTF
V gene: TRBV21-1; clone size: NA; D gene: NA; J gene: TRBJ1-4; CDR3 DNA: TGTGCCAGCTATAAACGGACTAATGAAAAACTGTTTTTT; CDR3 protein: CASYKRTNEKLFF
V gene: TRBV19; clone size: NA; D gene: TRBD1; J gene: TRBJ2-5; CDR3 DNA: TGTGCCAGTAGTATAGGCTGGACAGGGGGCGCTCAGGGAAAGACCCAGTACTTC; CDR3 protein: CASSIGWTGGAQGKTQYF
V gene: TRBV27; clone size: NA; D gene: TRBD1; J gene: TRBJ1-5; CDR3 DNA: TGTGCCAGCAGTTTATACAGGGGCGTTGGAAGCAATCAGCCCCAGCATTTT; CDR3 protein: CASSLYRGVGSNQPQHF
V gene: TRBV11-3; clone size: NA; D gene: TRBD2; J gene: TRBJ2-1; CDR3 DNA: TGTGCCAGCAGCTTATACGGGACTAGCGGCAATGAGCAGTTCTTC; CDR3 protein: CASSLYGTSGNEQFF
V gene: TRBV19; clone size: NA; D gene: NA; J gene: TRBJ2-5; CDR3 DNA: TGTGCCAGTAGTGTGGACGGGGAAGAGACCCAGTACTTC; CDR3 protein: CASSVDGEETQYF
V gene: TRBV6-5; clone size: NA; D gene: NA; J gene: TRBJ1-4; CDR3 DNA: TGTGCCAGCAGTTATTTTACGAGGGCCGCCGGTGAAAAACTGTTTTTT; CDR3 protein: CASSYFTRAAGEKLFF
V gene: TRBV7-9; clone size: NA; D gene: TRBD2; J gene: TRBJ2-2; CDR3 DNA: TGTGCCAGCAGCTTTCGTTCGGGACTAGCAGAAGACTACACCGGGGAGCTGTTTTTT; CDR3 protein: CASSFRSGLAEDYTGELFF
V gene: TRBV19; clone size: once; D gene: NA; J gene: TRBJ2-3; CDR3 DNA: TGTGCCAGTAACAGGAGAAGCACAGATACGCAGTATTTT; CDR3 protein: CASNRRSTDTQYF
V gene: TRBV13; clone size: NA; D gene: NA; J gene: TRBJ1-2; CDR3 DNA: TGTGCCAGCAGCATTCAGACAGAGATTAATGGCTACACCTTC; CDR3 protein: CASSIQTEINGYTF
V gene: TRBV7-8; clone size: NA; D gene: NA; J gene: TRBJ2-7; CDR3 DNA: TGTGCCAGCAGCTTAACCCGGGAGAGGTACGAGCAGTACTTC; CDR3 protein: CASSLTRERYEQYF
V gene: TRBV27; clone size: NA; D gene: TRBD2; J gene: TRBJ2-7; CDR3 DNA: TGTGCCAGCAAGGAACGAGCGGGAGGAATCTACGAGCAGTACTTC; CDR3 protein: CASKERAGGIYEQYF
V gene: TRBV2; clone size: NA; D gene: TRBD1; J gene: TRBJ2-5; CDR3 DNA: TGTGCCAGCAGACAGGGGGCAGAGACCCAGTACTTC; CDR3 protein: CASRQGAETQYF
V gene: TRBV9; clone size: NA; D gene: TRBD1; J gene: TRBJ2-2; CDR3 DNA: TGTGCCAGCAGCTCACAGGGGAGGGAGCTGTTTTTT; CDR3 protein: CASSSQGRELFF
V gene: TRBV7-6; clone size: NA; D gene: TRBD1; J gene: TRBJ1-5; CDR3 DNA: TGTGCCAGCAGCTTCCAGGGGGATCAGCCCCAGCATTTT; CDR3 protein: CASSFQGDQPQHF
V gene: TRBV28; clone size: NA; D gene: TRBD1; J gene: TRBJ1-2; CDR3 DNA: TGTGCCAGCAGTTCCTCCGGGACAGGGGACTATGGCTACACCTTC; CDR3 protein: CASSSSGTGDYGYTF
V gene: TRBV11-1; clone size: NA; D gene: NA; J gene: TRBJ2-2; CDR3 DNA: TGTGCCAGCAGCTTAGTAATGGGACAGAACACCGGGGAGCTGTTTTTT; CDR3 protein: CASSLVMGQNTGELFF
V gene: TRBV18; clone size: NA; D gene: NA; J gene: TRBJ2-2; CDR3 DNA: TGTGCCAGCTCACCTGCGGCTGGCTTCGTGGAGGAGCTGTTTTTT; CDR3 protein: CASSPAAGFVEELFF
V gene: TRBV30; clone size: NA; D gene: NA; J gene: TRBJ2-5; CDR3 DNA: TGTGCCTGGAGTGTAACCGGAGCAGAGACCCAGTACTTC; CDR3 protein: CAWSVTGAETQYF
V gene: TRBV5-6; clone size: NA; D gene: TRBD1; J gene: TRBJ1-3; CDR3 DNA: TGTGCCAGCAGCCTTATGACAGGGCAGGAGTACACCATATATTTT; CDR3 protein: CASSLMTGQEYTIYF